The 9 T cell receptor beta chains reported below all come from one sample, sequenced in a study of CD8+CD57+ T cells in acquired aplastic anemia. The template used for profiling TCR beta VDJ and CDR3 was genomic DNA. TCRdb recomputed calls from the reads with MiXCR, one row per CDR3 protein. The data hold around 290,000 distinct CDR3 sequences, with 56% observed a single time. Flow cytometry had shown expanded CD8+CD57+ cells in the patients chosen for sequencing. Sequenced material: sorted CD4+, CD8+, or CD8+CD57+ T cells (not recorded which) from PBMCs. Receptor source: a human donor with aplastic anemia.

Of note for this clonotype: Being one base from a much bigger clone, this may be a read error. The DNA of the CDR3 is TGTGCCAGCCGACAGGACTTTAACTATGGCTACACCTTC. It is translated as CASRQDFNYGYTF. The chain couples TRBV28 to TRBJ1-2, with a tentative D call TRBD1 (6 bases). V lost 8 bases and J 1 base, leaving 11 bases between the germline ends. The CDR3 covers 13 residues. Germline V CDR1 and CDR2: MDHEN, SYDVKM.

This rearrangement joins TRBV10-1 to TRBJ2-3; no reliable D call. CDR1 and CDR2 from the germline V gene are WNHNN and SYGVQD (reference sequence). The CDR3 is 14 amino acids. Trimming removed 2 bases at V and 8 bases at J, with 14 bases between. The CDR3 spells CASSERRDSVTQYF. The CDR3 DNA follows: TGCGCCAGCAGTGAGCGACGTGATTCAGTTACGCAGTATTTT.

A few counts support this clonotype. The CDR3 nucleotides read TGCGCCAGCAGCGGCGACAGTTTGAACACTGAAGCTTTCTTT. It is translated as CASSGDSLNTEAFF. J is TRBJ1-1 and V is TRBV5-1; TRBD1 is a possible D gene (5 bases). Germline values: CDR1 SGHRS, CDR2 YFSETQ. The V end lost 4 bases, the J end lost 0 bases, and 10 bases lay between the germline ends. The CDR3 runs to 14 residues.

This clonotype was counted at least ten times. V gene TRBV20-1 combines with J gene TRBJ2-3; 9 bases agree with TRBD2. In germline, CDR1 is DFQATT, CDR2 SNEGSKA (reference sequence). The CDR3 sequence is 16 residues long. Trimming removed 4 bases from V and 1 base from J; junction bases left unmatched: 9. CDR3: CSAISTLAGGTDTQYF. The CDR3 DNA is TGCAGTGCTATATCTACCTTAGCGGGGGGCACAGATACGCAGTATTTT.

In this sample, this clonotype turned up many times. The chain has TRBV3-1 and TRBJ1-1, with 11 bases fitting TRBD1. This CDR3 region has 15 residues. J gave up 4 bases and V 7 bases, and 8 bases lay outside the gene matches. Germline assignment: CDR1 LGHDT and CDR2 YNNKEL (reference sequence). The CDR3: CASTNSGTGGTEAFF. The CDR3 DNA reads TGTGCCAGCACTAACTCAGGGACAGGGGGCACTGAAGCTTTCTTT. The full variable domain, completed using reference TRBV3-1 and TRBJ1-1, is DTAVSQTPKYLVTQMGNDKSIKCEQNLGHDTMYWYKQDSKKFLKIMFSYNNKELIINETVPNRFSPKSPDKAHLNLHINSLELGDSAVYFCASTNSGTGGTEAFFGQGTRLTVV.

The chain uses TRBV19 and TRBJ2-1; 7 nucleotides line up with TRBD1. J lost 4 bases, V lost 6 bases, and 15 bases had no gene match. Germline CDR1 reads LNHDA; CDR2 reads SQIVND (reference sequence). The CDR3 has 17 amino acids. As DNA, the CDR3 is TGTGCCAGTAGATTGGGGGACAGACGGCCAGGTTACAATGAGCAGTTCTTC. It is translated as CASRLGDRRPGYNEQFF.

The chain joins TRBV20-1 to TRBJ1-3; no reliable D call. The length of the CDR3 is 11 residues. CDR1 is DFQATT and CDR2 is SNEGSKA in the germline V gene (reference sequence). The V end was cut by 5 bases, the J end by 8 bases, with 10 bases between. The CDR3 loop reads CSAFIGHTIYF. The CDR3 DNA sequence: TGCAGTGCTTTTATTGGTCACACCATATATTTT.

Written as DNA, the CDR3 is TGTGCCACCAGCCCGCGGGGCCCATACGAGCAGTACTTC. It is translated as CATSPRGPYEQYF. This chain uses TRBV15 with TRBJ2-7, with D perhaps TRBD2 (6 bases). The CDR3 has 13 amino acids. The V gene's germline CDR1 is LNHNV and CDR2 YYDKDF (reference sequence). V was shortened by 5 bases and J by 4 bases, with 12 bases between the two germline ends.

The chain combines TRBV10-3 with TRBJ1-2; 7 bases are a match to TRBD1. CDR3 length equals 13 residues. CDR1 is ENHRY and CDR2 is SYGVKD in the germline V gene. Germline trimming cut 6 bases from V and 2 bases from J; bases unmatched to any gene: 3. Here the CDR3 DNA reads TGTGCCATCAGCGGACAGGTGAACTATGGCTACACCTTC. This codes for CAISGQVNYGYTF.